The entry below gives a single T cell receptor beta chain sequence along with its context. It was CD45RO-negative cells, positively selected for CCR7, that made up naive CD8 cells, with terminally differentiated effector memory CD45RA+ cells excluded. This specimen comes from a study of shared clonotypes between healthy human individuals. Overall study: Per donor, three plates held CD4 naive cells, three held CD4 memory, two held CD8 naive and one held CD8 memory.

Trimming left V 5 bases short and J 4 bases short, with 15 bases between. The CDR3 is 14 amino acids. CDR1 is LNHDA, CDR2 SQIVND, per germline (reference sequence). Here immunoSEQ multiplex PCR was the method, and the copy in TCRdb shows in-frame clones only, minus some. Of nearly 2 million clones in the sample, about 94% were seen once. Material for sequencing was naive CD8+ T cells sorted from blood. The J gene is TRBJ2-7, the V gene TRBV19; perhaps TRBD2 as D (6 bases). The source is a young man in good health. The chain's CDR3 is CASSFGTPRYEQYF. CDR3 DNA: TGTGCCAGTAGTTTCGGGACTCCACGGTACGAGCAGTACTTC.